Reported below is one T cell receptor beta chain. Antigen: not known. The entry originates in a study of T cells in Graves' hyperthyroidism and ophthalmopathy. Overall study findings and caveats: Most thyroid clonotypes expanded above 0.001 were also detected in blood. Onset of ophthalmopathy came a median about 6.5 months after the model predicted it.

TCR beta CDR3 regions were amplified from RNA. The HTBI primer set served for first-round RT-PCR of the TCR CDR3. TCRdb ran MiXCR on the multiplex PCR reads and lists one entry per CDR3 protein. Of 490,000 or so distinct CDR3 sequences detected, 40% to 50% appear once; the ten largest clones hold 35% to 50%. Uncontrolled infections, other autoimmune diseases, pregnancy or lactation led to exclusion of patients. From germline, CDR1 is SGHVT and CDR2 SQSDAQ. CDR3 size: 17 residues. J was trimmed by 0 bases and V by 2 bases; bases with no gene match: 6. The rearrangement uses TRBV7-4 and TRBJ1-4; 7 positions agree with TRBD1. Source material: peripheral blood or thyroid tissue (not recorded which). The receptor comes from an adult woman with Graves' disease, either hyperthyroidism or ophthalmopathy (not recorded which). CDR3 sequence (DNA): TGTGCCAGCAGCTTACAGGGGGGGGGCGCAACTAATGAAAAACTGTTTTTT. It encodes CASSLQGGGATNEKLFF.